Presented here are 20 T cell receptor beta chains from one specimen sequenced in a study of T cell repertoires in cytomegalovirus infection. TCRdb processed the reads anew with MiXCR; each CDR3 protein has one entry. The sample lists about 240,000 distinct CDR3 sequences, 9% to 15% seen once, with about 1.5% in the top ten. Material for sequencing was PBMCs. The receptor source for this set is a human donor in good health (CMV status not recorded). Some clones in this sample may be carry-over from other donors' samples.

There are many counts of this clonotype. The J gene is TRBJ1-2, the V gene TRBV7-9; 9 bases line up with TRBD1. The CDR3 consists of 16 residues. CDR1 and CDR2 from the germline V gene are SEHNR and FQNEAQ (reference sequence). V lost 0 bases to trimming and J lost 2 bases; unmatched junction nucleotides: 4. CDR3 amino acids: CASSLARDRVNYGYTF. DNA of the CDR3: TGTGCCAGCAGCTTAGCGCGGGACAGGGTAAACTATGGCTACACCTTC. The whole variable domain, remainder taken from reference TRBV7-9 and TRBJ1-2, is DTGVSQNPRHKITKRGQNVTFRCDPISEHNRLYWYRQTLGQGPEFLTYFQNEAQLEKSRLLSDRFSAERPKGSFSTLEIQRTEQGDSAMYLCASSLARDRVNYGYTFGSGTRLTVV.

The rearrangement links TRBV19 to TRBJ2-7; D gene unclear. The germline gives CDR1 LNHDA, CDR2 SQIVND (reference sequence). The CDR3 consists of 13 residues. V was shortened by 4 bases and J by 0 bases, with 7 bases between the two germline ends. The CDR3 region has the DNA TGTGCCAGTAGTACCCCGGGCTCCTACGAGCAGTACTTC. Amino acids: CASSTPGSYEQYF.

There are a few counts of this clonotype. The chain is built from TRBV7-9 and TRBJ2-1; a possible D gene is TRBD2 (5 bases). The CDR3 runs 14 residues. Trimming took off 5 bases at V and 4 bases at J, with 12 bases between the two ends. Germline CDR1 reads SEHNR; CDR2 reads FQNEAQ (reference sequence). The CDR3 DNA reads TGTGCCAGCAGCGCCGACGGGAAGTACAATGAGCAGTTCTTC. It translates to CASSADGKYNEQFF.

The chain combines TRBV19 with TRBJ2-5; D may be TRBD1 or TRBD2 (6 bases each). Germline assignment: CDR1 LNHDA and CDR2 SQIVND (reference sequence). The CDR3 is 15 amino acids. Trimming stripped 5 bases from V and 3 bases from J, with 16 bases between. CDR3 sequence (DNA): TGTGCCAGTAGTCCGGGGGCAGTTTTGGAAGAGACCCAGTACTTC. Translation: CASSPGAVLEETQYF. The complete variable domain, with remaining parts taken from reference TRBV19 and TRBJ2-5, reads DGGITQSPKYLFRKEGQNVTLSCEQNLNHDAMYWYRQDPGQGLRLIYYSQIVNDFQKGDIAEGYSVSREKKESFPLTVTSAQKNPTAFYLCASSPGAVLEETQYFGPGTRLLVL.

The chain couples TRBV6-8 to TRBJ1-6; 8 nucleotides match TRBD1. Trimming cost V 6 bases and J 7 bases; bases outside gene matches: 8. Germline CDR1 MNHGY, CDR2 SAAAGT. CDR3 length: 15 amino acids. Here the CDR3 DNA reads TGTGCCAGCAGGTCAGGGACAGGCAAGAATTCACCCCTCCACTTT. Protein product: CASRSGTGKNSPLHF.

This clonotype was detected a few times. For the CDR3, the DNA is TGTGCCAGCAGTTTAGAGGGAGCGGGGAACGAGCAGTACTTC. This translates into CASSLEGAGNEQYF. The chain joins TRBV12-3 or TRBV12-4 to TRBJ2-7; TRBD2 agrees at 7 bases. V gave up 1 base and J gave up 5 bases; unmatched junction bases: 5. The CDR3 extends over 14 amino acids.

This clonotype came up many times. This rearrangement joins TRBV7-2 to TRBJ1-2; 7 bases map to TRBD1. This CDR3 is 13 amino acids long. Per germline, CDR1 SGHTA and CDR2 FQGNSA. V shed 6 bases, J shed 4 bases, and the junction held 5 bases outside the gene matches. CDR3 nucleotides: TGTGCCAGCAGGCCGACAGGGATCTATGGCTACACCTTC. Its translation is CASRPTGIYGYTF.

The chain carries TRBV28 and TRBJ2-1, with a weak D call TRBD2 (6 bases). The CDR3 runs to 15 residues. Trimming shortened V by 5 bases and J by 5 bases, and 16 bases separated the two germline ends. Germline-derived CDR1 and CDR2 are MDHEN and SYDVKM. This chain's CDR3 is CASSVLGRPHNEQFF. The CDR3 DNA follows: TGTGCCAGCAGTGTCCTGGGGAGGCCCCACAATGAGCAGTTCTTC. Looking up the rest from reference TRBV28 and TRBJ2-1 gives the full variable domain: DVKVTQSSRYLVKRTGEKVFLECVQDMDHENMFWYRQDPGLGLRLIYFSYDVKMKEKGDIPEGYSVSREKKERFSLILESASTNQTSMYLCASSVLGRPHNEQFFGPGTRLTVL.

About this clonotype itself: With a much larger clone just one base away, this may be a read error. The chain uses TRBV6-8 and TRBJ2-5, with D tentatively TRBD2 (6 bases). CDR3 size: 10 residues. Deletions cut 8 bases from V and 6 bases from J, with 7 bases between. The germline CDR1 and CDR2 sequences are MNHGY and SAAAGT. The chain's CDR3 is CASGRKTQYF. The DNA of the CDR3 is TGTGCCAGCGGGAGGAAGACCCAGTACTTC.

A few counts support this clonotype. The V call is TRBV2, the J call TRBJ2-1, with 11 nucleotides matching TRBD2. The length of the CDR3 is 14 residues. CDR1 and CDR2 from the germline V gene are SNHLY and FYNNEI. The J segment lost 6 bases and the V segment lost 10 bases, leaving 8 bases of the junction unmatched. The CDR3 nucleotides read TGTGCCACCCTTAGCGGGAGGGCTGTCAATGAGCAGTTCTTC. Its protein product is CATLSGRAVNEQFF.

The chain recombines TRBV6-2 or TRBV6-3 with TRBJ1-5, with TRBD1 matching 8 bases. The CDR3 extends over 15 amino acids. CDR1 MNHEY and CDR2 SVGEGT come from the germline V gene. V was pared by 6 bases and J by 3 bases, with 7 bases of the junction left unmatched. CDR3 in amino acids: CASRLTGADNQPQHF. CDR3 bases: TGTGCCAGCAGATTGACAGGGGCCGACAATCAGCCCCAGCATTTT.

This clonotype was picked up many times. The chain joins TRBV12-3 or TRBV12-4 to TRBJ1-5, with a possible D match to TRBD1 (6 bases). The CDR3 length is 15 residues. With 3 bases removed from V and 5 bases from J, the gap between germline ends came to 14 bases. CDR3 loop: CASSFRDILYQPQHF. CDR3 nucleotides: TGTGCCAGCAGTTTCCGGGACATATTGTATCAGCCCCAGCATTTT.

V and J are TRBV5-1 and TRBJ2-5, with 8 bases aligning to TRBD1. J gave up 2 bases and V 0 bases, and 9 bases lay outside the gene matches. Germline V gene lookup returns CDR1 SGHRS and CDR2 YFSETQ. The CDR3 sequence is 17 residues long. CDR3 region: CASSLAARDRSQETQYF. CDR3 nucleotide sequence: TGCGCCAGCAGCTTGGCCGCCCGGGACAGGTCACAAGAGACCCAGTACTTC.

In this sample, this clonotype turned up many times. The chain employs TRBV6-2 or TRBV6-3 and TRBJ1-1; D not certain. This CDR3 contains 15 residues. Trimming took off 5 bases at V and 0 bases at J, with 13 bases between the two ends. Germline assignment: CDR1 MNHEY and CDR2 SVGEGT. Here the CDR3 DNA reads TGTGCCAGCAGTACGCCGAGGCGGATGAACACTGAAGCTTTCTTT. Translation: CASSTPRRMNTEAFF.

This clonotype has ten or more counts. The chain uses TRBV7-6 and TRBJ1-4; no clear D. In germline, CDR1 is SGHVS, CDR2 FNYEAQ. The CDR3 contains 14 residues. Trimming took off 5 bases at V and 0 bases at J, with 7 bases between the two ends. The CDR3 bases are TGTGCCAGCAGCCCCTTTCCAACTAATGAAAAACTGTTTTTT. Amino acids: CASSPFPTNEKLFF.

This clonotype was observed at least ten times. The CDR3 here is CASSLGSGRYNEQFF. Here the CDR3 DNA reads TGTGCCAGCAGCTTAGGGAGCGGGAGGTACAATGAGCAGTTCTTC. The V gene is TRBV7-8, the J gene TRBJ2-1, with TRBD2 matching over 9 bases. Germline V CDR1 and CDR2: SGHVS, FQNEAQ. The CDR3 consists of 15 residues. V shed 1 base, J shed 4 bases, and the junction held 2 bases outside the gene matches.

This clonotype has ten or more counts. This rearrangement joins TRBV11-2 to TRBJ2-3; D may correspond to TRBD1 or TRBD2 (5 bases each). Germline V gives CDR1 SGHAT, CDR2 FQNNGV. The CDR3 consists of 15 residues. V lost 1 base and J 6 bases, leaving 14 bases between the germline ends. CDR3: CASSLAGLHPDTQYF. As DNA, the CDR3 is TGTGCCAGCAGCTTAGCGGGGCTCCACCCTGATACGCAGTATTTT.

The table lists this clonotype with many counts. The chain combines TRBV28 with TRBJ2-5, with 8 bases that match TRBD1. This CDR3 region has 17 residues. Germline CDR1 MDHEN, CDR2 SYDVKM. The ends lost 2 bases at V and 5 bases at J; junction bases unmatched: 13. Here the CDR3 DNA reads TGTGCCAGCAGTTTAGGCAGGGGGCGCGAGCTCCGTGAGACCCAGTACTTC. This encodes CASSLGRGRELRETQYF.

This clonotype has a count of ten or more. This chain joins TRBV2 and TRBJ2-1; D is possibly TRBD2 (5 bases). Trimming left V 4 bases short and J 3 bases short, with 16 bases between. Germline assignment: CDR1 SNHLY and CDR2 FYNNEI. The CDR3 extends over 16 amino acids. This CDR3 reads CASSGGFSDYYNEQFF. The CDR3 nucleotides read TGTGCCAGCAGTGGTGGGTTCAGCGACTACTACAATGAGCAGTTCTTC. The complete variable domain, with remaining parts taken from reference TRBV2 and TRBJ2-1, reads EPEVTQTPSHQVTQMGQEVILRCVPISNHLYFYWYRQILGQKVEFLVSFYNNEISEKSEIFDDQFSVERPDGSNFTLKIRSTKLEDSAMYFCASSGGFSDYYNEQFFGPGTRLTVL.

The V gene is TRBV9, the J gene TRBJ2-1; maybe TRBD2 (5 bases). The CDR3 is 15 residues long. Germline V lookup: CDR1 SGDLS, CDR2 YYNGEE. V shed 2 bases and J shed 6 bases, with 15 bases lying between them. CDR3 protein: CASSVGGNRANEQFF. DNA for the CDR3: TGTGCCAGCAGCGTCGGAGGAAATCGGGCCAATGAGCAGTTCTTC.